This T cell receptor (beta chain) was sequenced for a study of cytomegalovirus exposure and HLA in healthy donors. Study in general: Early release data held tens of millions of unique TCRs from HLA-typed donors.

Whole-study results and caveats: Most likely, a cluster of highly shared sequence variants arose as a sequencing artifact.

PCR amplification relied on 60 Vbeta primers (plus 13 Jbeta primers). Method: immunoSEQ multiplex PCR; TCRdb's copy keeps in-frame clones and lacks some. The sample comprises around 160,000 clones, 83% of which are singletons, and over 4% rests with the top ten. This CDR3 region has 15 residues. Germline-derived CDR1 and CDR2 are ENHRY and SYGVKD. The V segment lost 4 bases and the J segment 4 bases; nucleotides outside the gene matches: 8. Remarks on this clone: Antigen unknown.

The material sequenced was PBMCs. The sequence was obtained from a man aged 50-60 years in good health and CMV-seropositive. The chain uses TRBV10-3 and TRBJ2-7; 9 bases align to TRBD2. The CDR3 DNA sequence: TGTGCCATCAGTGGAACCGGGACTAGCACTTACGAGCAGTACTTC. This encodes CAISGTGTSTYEQYF.